This TCR beta chain was retrieved from a study of OX40 agonist ivuxolimab in advanced cancers. Study as a whole: Recorded diagnoses for dose-escalation patients were hepatocellular carcinoma, melanoma, renal cell or head and neck cancer. Partial responses occurred in Three dose-escalation patients, one with hepatocellular carcinoma and two with cutaneous melanoma. Findings and caveats of the study: Antigens targeted by the expanded peripheral T cells were not determined. The study found among the lowest clonal expansion in partial responders at 0.1-3.0 mg/kg.

Sequencing was performed with immunoSEQ multiplex PCR; in TCRdb, only in-frame clones are kept and a portion is missing. The sample records approximately 70,000 clones, 70% to 90% being singletons. Germline CDR1 and CDR2: SGHTA and FQGNSA. V lost 4 bases, J lost 2 bases, and 4 bases stayed unmatched. The CDR3 totals 15 residues. Comments on this clone: Its antigen remains unknown.

This receptor was identified in an adult with an advanced solid tumor such as melanoma, head and neck, liver or kidney cancer. This material consisted of CD4+ or CD8+ T cells sorted from blood, taken in a trial of the OX40 agonist ivuxolimab. The rearrangement links TRBV7-2 to TRBJ1-3, with 8 bases matching TRBD1. The CDR3 DNA is TGTGCCAGCAGCTCCCGGACAGGGACTGGAAACACCATATATTTT. Protein sequence: CASSSRTGTGNTIYF.